The clone carrying this T cell receptor (beta chain) has just a few counts. Trimming at V came to 5 bases and at J to 4 bases, leaving 11 bases not matched to a gene. The CDR3 extends over 15 amino acids. Germline V lookup: CDR1 SGHNT, CDR2 YYREEE (reference sequence). The sample is drawn from a study of blood T cell repertoires in COVID-19. For the study at large: PBMCs, B-cell-depleted T cells, or T cells were the source of the cDNA or gDNA that made up the material.

Sequencing was performed with immunoSEQ multiplex PCR; in TCRdb, only in-frame clones are kept and a portion is missing. Here the sample spans about 58,000 clones, about 85% being singletons. The chain carries TRBV5-4 and TRBJ1-2; TRBD1 agrees at 7 bases. Sequencing used peripheral blood. The sequence derives from a woman aged 70-85 years with active COVID-19. For the CDR3, the DNA is TGTGCCAGCAGTTCCGGACAGGCCCTACCCTATGGCTACACCTTC. This gives the protein CASSSGQALPYGYTF.